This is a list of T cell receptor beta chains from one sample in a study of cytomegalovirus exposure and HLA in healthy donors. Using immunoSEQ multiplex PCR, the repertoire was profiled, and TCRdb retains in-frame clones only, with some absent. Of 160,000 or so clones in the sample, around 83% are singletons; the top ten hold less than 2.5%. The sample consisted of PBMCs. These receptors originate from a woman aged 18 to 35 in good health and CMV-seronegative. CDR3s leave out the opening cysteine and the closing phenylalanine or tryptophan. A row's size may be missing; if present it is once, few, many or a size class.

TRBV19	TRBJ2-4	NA	ASSVQGDRAKNIQY
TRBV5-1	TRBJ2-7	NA	ASSLGLAGDEQY
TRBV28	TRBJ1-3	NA	ASTPLQWNTIY
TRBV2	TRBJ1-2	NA	ASSRTGLTLTNYGYT
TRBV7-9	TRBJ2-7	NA	ASSLQGSGGIEQY
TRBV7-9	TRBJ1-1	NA	ASSLDGTGGRRTEAF
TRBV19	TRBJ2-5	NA	ASSIPRSFGQETQY
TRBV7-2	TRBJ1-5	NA	ASSSSSNQPQH
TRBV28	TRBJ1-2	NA	ASSLGARYYGYT
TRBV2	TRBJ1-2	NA	ASSVREYGYT
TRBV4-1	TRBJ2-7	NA	ASSRSGRGDEQY
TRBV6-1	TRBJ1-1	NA	ASSWGQMNTEAF
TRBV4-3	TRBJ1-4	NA	ASSQSDGTKRHVVF
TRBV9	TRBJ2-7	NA	ASSETPRVSGVYEQY
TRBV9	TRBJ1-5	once	ASSARPGTGNNQPQH
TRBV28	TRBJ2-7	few	ASSLLQGGQGTYEQY
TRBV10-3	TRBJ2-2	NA	AISATNTGELF
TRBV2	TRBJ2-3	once	ASSEGGTKDTQY
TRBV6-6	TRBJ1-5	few	ASSWTASNQPQH
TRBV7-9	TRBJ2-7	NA	ASSTQGYEQY